This TCR beta chain was recorded in a study of shared clonotypes between healthy human individuals. Background on the study: Donors had three CD4 naive, three CD4 memory, two CD8 naive and one CD8 memory plate apiece.

Data came from immunoSEQ multiplex PCR; TCRdb stores just in-frame clones and leaves some out. This sample has approximately 2,300,000 clones, with roughly 92% found just once. With respect to this clone: Its antigen is not known.

Notes on the study in general: Sampling covered nothing but blood. Tissue TCR repertoires likely differ from those found in blood. Lower generation probabilities were found for non-shared clonotypes than for those shared by all four donors.

J was trimmed by 1 base and V by 2 bases; bases with no gene match: 4. The CDR3 has 17 amino acids. Germline V gives CDR1 MDHEN, CDR2 SYDVKM. The TCR comes from a man between 18 and 35 years old in good health. Some clones in this sample may be carry-over from other donors' samples. This chain links TRBV28 with TRBJ2-2; TRBD2 agrees at 10 bases. Sequenced material: naive CD4+ T cells from PBMCs. Subset given: CD45RA+ positively selected. CDR3 sequence reads: CASSLRTSGGNTGELFF. In DNA, the CDR3 is TGTGCCAGCAGTTTACGGACTAGCGGAGGGAACACCGGGGAGCTGTTTTTT.